This T cell receptor beta chain was recovered during a study of blood T cell repertoires in COVID-19. Study background: From the United States, Italy and Spain came samples of acute and convalescent COVID-19. T cells, B-cell-depleted T cells, or PBMCs provided the cDNA or gDNA that served as material.

The CDR3 contains 12 residues. The ends were cut back, 5 bases at V and 5 bases at J, with 9 bases in the middle. Germline V gene data show CDR1 as SGHVS and CDR2 as FQNEAQ. In the original analysis: The authors estimated nucleated cell counts from reference gene primer amplification. The assay was immunoSEQ multiplex PCR, and TCRdb's table has in-frame clones only and misses some. D and trimming were read from the DNA, whereas the V and J calls and clone size are those reported in that table. The table has about 83,000 clones, around nine tenths seen once. The sequenced material came from peripheral blood. The source is a woman older than 75 with active or convalescent COVID-19. The gene calls are TRBV7-8 and TRBJ1-1; no clear D. DNA for the CDR3: TGTGCCAGCAGCGTAGAGAGAACTGAAGCTTTCTTT. It yields the protein CASSVERTEAFF.